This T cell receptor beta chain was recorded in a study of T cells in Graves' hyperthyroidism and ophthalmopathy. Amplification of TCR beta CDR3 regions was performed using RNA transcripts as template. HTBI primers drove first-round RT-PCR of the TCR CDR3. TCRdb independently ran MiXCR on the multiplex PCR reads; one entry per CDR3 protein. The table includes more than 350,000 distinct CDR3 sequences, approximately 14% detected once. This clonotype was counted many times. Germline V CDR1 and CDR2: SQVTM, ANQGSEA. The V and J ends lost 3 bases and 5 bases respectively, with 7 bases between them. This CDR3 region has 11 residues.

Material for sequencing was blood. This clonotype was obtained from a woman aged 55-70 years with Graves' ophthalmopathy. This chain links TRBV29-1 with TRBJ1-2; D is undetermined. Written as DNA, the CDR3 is TGCAGCGTTGAGGTCGGATATGGCTACACCTTC. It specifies CSVEVGYGYTF.